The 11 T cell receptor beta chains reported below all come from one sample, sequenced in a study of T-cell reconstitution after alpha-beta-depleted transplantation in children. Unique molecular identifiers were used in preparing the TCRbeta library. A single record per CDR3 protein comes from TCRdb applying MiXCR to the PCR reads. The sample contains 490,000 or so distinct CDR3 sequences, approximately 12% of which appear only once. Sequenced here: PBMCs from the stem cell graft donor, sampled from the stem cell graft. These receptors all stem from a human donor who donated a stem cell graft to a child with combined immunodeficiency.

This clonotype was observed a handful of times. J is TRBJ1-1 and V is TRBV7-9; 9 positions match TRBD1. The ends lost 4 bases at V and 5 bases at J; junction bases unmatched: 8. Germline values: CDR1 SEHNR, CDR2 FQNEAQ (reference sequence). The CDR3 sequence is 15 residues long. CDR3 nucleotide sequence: TGTGCCAGCAGCTCCCCCGGGACAGGGCGGACTGAAGCTTTCTTT. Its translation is CASSSPGTGRTEAFF.

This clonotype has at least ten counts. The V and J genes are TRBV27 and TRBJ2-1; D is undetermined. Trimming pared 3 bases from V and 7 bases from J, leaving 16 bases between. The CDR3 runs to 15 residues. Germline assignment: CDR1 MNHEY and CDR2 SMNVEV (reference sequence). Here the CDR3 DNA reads TGTGCCAGCAGTTTCGGCGGACCCGCTGGTAATGAGCAGTTCTTC. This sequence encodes CASSFGGPAGNEQFF.

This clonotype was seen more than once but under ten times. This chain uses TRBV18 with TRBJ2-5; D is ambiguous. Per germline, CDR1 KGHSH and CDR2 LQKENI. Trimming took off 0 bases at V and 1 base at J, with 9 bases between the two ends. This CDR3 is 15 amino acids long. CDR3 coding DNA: TGTGCCAGCTCACCACCAGTCAGGCTCCAAGAGACCCAGTACTTC. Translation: CASSPPVRLQETQYF.

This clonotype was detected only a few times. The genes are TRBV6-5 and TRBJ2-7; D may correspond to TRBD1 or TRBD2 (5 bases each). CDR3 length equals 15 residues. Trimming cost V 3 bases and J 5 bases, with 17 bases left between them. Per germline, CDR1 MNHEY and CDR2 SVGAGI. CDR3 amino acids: CASSYPRGVDNEQYF. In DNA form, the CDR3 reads TGTGCCAGCAGTTATCCCCGAGGGGTGGACAACGAGCAGTACTTC.

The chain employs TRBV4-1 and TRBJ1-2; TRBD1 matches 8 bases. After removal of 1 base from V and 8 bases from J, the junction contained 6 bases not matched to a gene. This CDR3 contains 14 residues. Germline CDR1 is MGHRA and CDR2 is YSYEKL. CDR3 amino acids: CASSQGQGAVGYTF. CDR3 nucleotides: TGCGCCAGCAGCCAAGGTCAGGGGGCCGTAGGCTACACCTTC.

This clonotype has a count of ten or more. The CDR3 region has the DNA TGTGCCAGCAATCAGGGGGGACCCTACAATCAGCCCCAGCATTTT. This codes for CASNQGGPYNQPQHF. The J gene is TRBJ1-5, the V gene TRBV12-3 or TRBV12-4; 7 positions match TRBD1. The CDR3 has 15 residues. V shed 7 bases, J shed 3 bases, and the junction held 9 bases outside the gene matches.

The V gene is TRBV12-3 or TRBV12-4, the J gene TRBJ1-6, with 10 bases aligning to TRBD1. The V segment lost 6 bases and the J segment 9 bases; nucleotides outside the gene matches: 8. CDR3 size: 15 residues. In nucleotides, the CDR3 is TGTGCCAGCAGAACCGGGACAGGGGTTCGTTCACCCCTCCACTTT. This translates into CASRTGTGVRSPLHF.

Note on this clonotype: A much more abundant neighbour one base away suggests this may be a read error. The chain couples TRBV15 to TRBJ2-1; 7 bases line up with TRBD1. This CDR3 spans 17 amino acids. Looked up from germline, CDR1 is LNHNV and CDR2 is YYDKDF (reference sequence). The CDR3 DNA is TGTGCCAGCAGCAGAGATCGGGCAGCCGGGACAGACAATGAGCAGTTCTTC. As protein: CASSRDRAAGTDNEQFF. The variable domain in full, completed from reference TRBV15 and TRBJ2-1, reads DAMVIQNPRYQVTQFGKPVTLSCSQTLNHNVMYWYQQKSSQAPKLLFHYYDKDFNNEADTPDNFQSRRPNTSFCFLDIRSPGLGDTAMYLCASSRDRAAGTDNEQFFGPGTRLTVL.

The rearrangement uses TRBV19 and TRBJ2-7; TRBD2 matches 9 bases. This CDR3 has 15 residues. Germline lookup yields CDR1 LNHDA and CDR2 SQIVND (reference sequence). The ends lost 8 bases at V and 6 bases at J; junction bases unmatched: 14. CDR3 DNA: TGTGCCAGTCACGAGGCGGGAGGGGTAGCGATCGAGCAGTACTTC. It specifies CASHEAGGVAIEQYF.

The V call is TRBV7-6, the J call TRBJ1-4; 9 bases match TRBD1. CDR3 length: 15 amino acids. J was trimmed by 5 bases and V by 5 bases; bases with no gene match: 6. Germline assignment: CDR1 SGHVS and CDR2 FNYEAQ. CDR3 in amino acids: CASSRSTGGNEKLFF. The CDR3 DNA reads TGTGCCAGCAGCAGATCGACAGGGGGAAATGAAAAACTGTTTTTT.

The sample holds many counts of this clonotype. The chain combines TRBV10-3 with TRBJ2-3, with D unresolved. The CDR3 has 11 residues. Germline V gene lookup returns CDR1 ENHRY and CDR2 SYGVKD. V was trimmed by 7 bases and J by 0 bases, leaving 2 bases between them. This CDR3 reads CAIKSTDTQYF. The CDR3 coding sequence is TGTGCCATCAAAAGCACAGATACGCAGTATTTT.